This T cell receptor (beta chain) was recovered during a study of cytomegalovirus exposure and HLA in healthy donors (TCRdb year 2017). About the full investigation: An earlier analysis of roughly 500 of the donors reported 250 to 300 Gb of sequence data and around 120 million unique TCR beta sequences from roughly 180 million T cells. Besides the first cohort of some 670 subjects, a separate validation cohort made up of 90 to 150 different subjects was used. All discovery cohort repertoires had been generated on a single sequencing platform. Class I and class II HLA loci were covered by the typing at four-digit resolution. The T cell repertoires of under 700 subjects were profiled by immunosequencing and related to cytomegalovirus serostatus. Alongside the repertoire data, information on donor age, sex, ethnicity and CMV serostatus was compiled. Of the roughly 400 genotyped donors, approximately 82% fell in the genetic ancestry cluster associated with self-reported Caucasian donors. Rather than using new phenotypic data, the later analysis identified candidate immune exposures from TCR beta sequences and from how often those sequences occurred across donors. About 330 gigabases of sequencing data and around 80 million unique TCR sequences made up an early release that covered under 750 HLA-typed donors. Four or five DR-DQ haplotypes were handled as single units for association and clustering because linkage in the cohort was strong. In a later analysis, previously published TCR beta repertoires from 550 to 700 donors were re-analyzed and high-resolution HLA genotyping was added so that TCR occurrence patterns could be studied. High-throughput TCR immunosequencing, statistical association of individual TCRs with disease status, and machine learning were combined to predict cytomegalovirus infection status. A later genetic analysis took genome-wide SNP genotypes for about 65% of the 666 donors and used that subset as a discovery cohort. Among 300 to 450 genotyped donors of the cohort, an average of roughly 240,000 unique TCR beta nucleotide sequences were sequenced per donor, roughly 20% of them non-productive. In an earlier analysis of 587 of the donors, high-throughput TCR beta sequencing was used to judge whether each TCR beta V gene segment behaved as functional or pseudogenic. The number of donors typed differed by locus, with about 629-630 for A, B, C, DRB1 and DQB1, more than 500 for DQA1, 600 to 610 for DPA1, and 450 to 480 for DPB1. The study was designed to test whether signatures of past pathogen exposure could be identified by cataloging public T cell receptors.

Broad study findings and their caveats: The only immune exposure information available for the cohort was CMV serostatus. The earlier analysis of about 600 of the donors excluded approximately 17 rarely observed V segments, including chromosome 9 orphons, because counts were too low. According to a later genetic analysis, donors in an Asian-associated ancestry cluster had fewer N-insertions in productive TCRs than the approximately 670-donor mean. According to the authors, the approach could potentially be generalized to other disease states and immunological phenotypes. Broadly in line with IMGT annotations, most TCR beta V segments showed up in productive rearrangements about 90% or about 30% of the time in an earlier analysis of 450 to 600 of the donors. According to a later analysis, parvovirus B19, influenza, CMV and Epstein-Barr virus appeared linked to several top co-occurrence clusters. Some IMGT-functional V segments, including TRBV6-2 and TRBV6-3, could not be told apart with the 87-base-pair reads, so those segments were excluded. Linkage disequilibrium might explain the correlated functional status among segregating V segments, but an unknown experimental factor could not be excluded. The study gave a list of 150 to 200 TCR beta chains associated with cytomegalovirus. Most TCR sequences were seen in very few donors, while some public TCRs were found in many individuals. An association between a missense DCLRE1C variant and V-gene and J-gene trimming of TCR beta chains was found in a later genetic analysis and replicated in an independent cohort. The classifier was reported to diagnose cytomegalovirus status with high specificity and sensitivity in both the original and validation cohorts. HLA typing was unavailable for some donors at each locus, so association tests used only the typed subset. According to a later analysis, most CMV-associated TCR beta chains appeared to be HLA-restricted, and the HLA associations seemed to be driven largely by CMV exposure. At a false discovery rate of 0.05, a later analysis linked 15,000 to 20,000 TCR beta sequences to specific HLA alleles. Strong co-occurrence of HLA alleles, especially DR and DQ, made assigning TCR associations to individual alleles difficult. Three of the identified cytomegalovirus-associated TCR beta chains were confirmed in vitro to be specific for cytomegalovirus antigens. Roughly uniform sequencing depth across donors was assumed in presence/absence analyses, although this assumption may not hold. The cohort was sequenced for TCR beta chains only, and without alpha or paired-chain data the features that could be detected were limited. In a later analysis, HLA-associated TCR beta chains showed more clonal expansion and lower generation probabilities than non-associated chains that were equally common. The sequencing pipeline was judged likely to have produced a cluster of highly shared sequence variants as a technical artifact. In a later analysis, the rate of TCR association differed among HLA loci, with DRB1 alleles having the most associated TCRs and HLA-C alleles having the fewest. A further reported finding was that TCR beta sequences accurately predicted the HLA-A and HLA-B alleles for most subjects in the first cohort.

The library was made by the immunoSEQ multiplex PCR assay. A mixture of 60 forward primers for TCR Vbeta segments and 13 reverse primers for TCR Jbeta segments was used in the multiplex PCR. A multiplex PCR assay on genomic DNA amplified the CDR3 region of rearranged TCR beta genes. The Illumina HiSeq System was used to sequence the amplified TCR beta libraries as 87-base-pair reads. The paper's data handling went like this. A later analysis counted some 74 million unique TCR beta chains across the 670 or so repertoires, and 10 million to 12 million of these chains were shared by at least two donors. A nearest-neighbor algorithm error-corrected the raw reads and collapsed the reads into unique sequences, merging closely related sequences to remove PCR and sequencing errors. To assign V, D and J gene segments, CDR3 sequences were aligned to IMGT reference sequences. For a sequence to be retained, a match of at least six nucleotides was required to both a V gene segment and a J gene segment. A rearrangement counted as productive if the CDR3 had no stop codons and remained in frame with V and J, and every other rearrangement counted as non-productive. CDR3 was defined by IMGT convention, running from the second conserved V-encoded cysteine to the conserved J-encoded phenylalanine. Sequences without an unambiguous match to a single V gene segment were excluded from the earlier analysis of several hundred of the donors. An earlier analysis of fewer than 750 of the donors called V segments functional above 56.7% productive rearrangements and segregating when the between-donor standard deviation exceeded 5%. A statistical classification framework was built for diagnosing cytomegalovirus status from the catalog of TCR beta chain sequences. In a later analysis, V and J genes were assigned by comparing TCR nucleotide sequences against IMGT/GENE-DB human TR gene sequences. The TCRdist pipeline was used in a later analysis to assign CDR3 sequences and most-parsimonious VDJ recombination scenarios. In a later analysis, each TCR beta chain was defined by its CDR3 amino acid sequence together with its V-gene family, and reads lacking a unique V-gene family were excluded. In a later analysis, a few hundred highly shared, low-generation-probability nucleotide sequences were removed to address suspected cross-contamination and a sequencing artifact. In a later analysis, a clonal expansion index for each public chain was calculated from normalized within-repertoire ranks of inferred template counts. A later analysis computed generation probabilities with a VDJ recombination model fitted to out-of-frame rearrangements, and checked the results against IGoR. Hypergeometric tests were used in a later analysis to score TCR-TCR, TCR-HLA and TCR-CMV co-occurrence, with a repertoire-size bias correction applied to the TCR pairs. A later analysis estimated false discovery rates by permuting HLA or CMV assignments 20 times. A later analysis grouped co-occurring TCRs with DBSCAN, adding TCRdist sequence similarity when clustering within HLA-allele-positive subsets. Repertoires with fewer than 30,000 or more than 120,000 public chains, plus five repertoires with anomalous nucleotide sharing, were excluded from co-occurrence clustering. TCRdb's version of the immuneACCESS table is confined to in-frame rearrangements and falls short of the full clone set. An unresolved V gene accounts for under half of the shortfall where checked; the remainder is of unknown origin. V and J calls and clone size come straight from that table; D and trimming were deduced from the DNA. Here the sample has hundreds of thousands of clones; roughly 90% occur a single time. The ten most abundant clones make up approximately 2.2% of the sample.

The cohort was made up of 666 healthy bone marrow donors. Cohort members were all nominally healthy when sampled, although unrecorded immune exposures were likely present. The donor was CMV seronegative and belonged to the group of several hundred seronegative cohort members. Every donor gave a peripheral blood sample, and the peripheral blood mononuclear cells from that sample were used for TCR beta sequencing. The Qiagen DNeasy Blood Extraction Kit was used to extract genomic DNA from the blood cell samples. In the germline V gene (reference sequence), CDR1 corresponds to MNHNY and CDR2 to SVGAGI. The germline ends are 4 bases apart after V is trimmed by 5 bases and J by 5 bases. The CDR3, cysteine through phenylalanine, is 11 amino acids long. The retained sequence is limited to the CDR3, 33 bases, with the frame set at the first base. Concerning this clone: Its recognized antigen is unknown. Base qualities are not at hand, and no much larger clone is one base apart.

The sequence was collected from a woman under 30 in good health and CMV-seronegative. Here the chain combines TRBV6-6 and TRBJ2-1; too little of a D gene remains to name it. The sequenced sample was PBMCs. CDR3 loop: CASSPNNEQFF. The DNA reads as follows: TGTGCCAGCAGTCCAAACAATGAGCAGTTCTTC.